Listed below are T cell receptor beta chains from one sample, sequenced in a study of cytomegalovirus exposure and HLA in healthy donors. Sequencing was performed with immunoSEQ multiplex PCR; in TCRdb, only in-frame clones are kept and a portion is missing. The data contain 150,000 to 200,000 clones, 80% to 90% of them seen just once; the ten biggest clones take up roughly an eighth. Sequencing was performed on PBMCs. The receptors stem from a woman aged 25 to 39 in good health and CMV-seropositive. Both conserved end residues are part of each CDR3. Each record gives: V gene, J gene, D gene, clone size, CDR3 protein, CDR3 DNA. D genes are given only for firm matches. Size tells how often a clone was seen (once, few, many) or the class of an expanded clone, and some rows leave it out.

V: TRBV7-9; J: TRBJ2-7; D: TRBD1; size: .; CDR3: CASSKGVLGQGAYEQYF; DNA: TGTGCCAGCAGCAAGGGGGTTCTGGGACAGGGGGCCTACGAGCAGTACTTC
V: TRBV11-1; J: TRBJ1-5; D: TRBD1; size: .; CDR3: CASSLDRSNQPQHF; DNA: TGTGCCAGCAGCCTGGACAGGAGCAATCAGCCCCAGCATTTT
V: TRBV30; J: TRBJ1-5; D: .; size: few; CDR3: CAWSLTANQPQHF; DNA: TGTGCCTGGAGTCTCACAGCAAATCAGCCCCAGCATTTT
V: TRBV27; J: TRBJ2-7; D: .; size: .; CDR3: CASSLGRLSYEQYF; DNA: TGTGCCAGCAGCCTTGGGAGGCTCTCCTACGAGCAGTACTTC
V: TRBV28; J: TRBJ2-2; D: TRBD2; size: .; CDR3: CATTVYPSGTGELFF; DNA: TGTGCCACGACAGTTTATCCTAGCGGAACCGGGGAGCTGTTTTTT
V: TRBV15; J: TRBJ1-2; D: .; size: .; CDR3: CATSRGPPGANYGYTF; DNA: TGTGCCACCAGCAGAGGCCCGCCGGGGGCTAACTATGGCTACACCTTC
V: TRBV7-9; J: TRBJ2-5; D: .; size: .; CDR3: CASSAPGTRAETQYF; DNA: TGTGCCAGCAGCGCTCCCGGGACTCGCGCGGAGACCCAGTACTTC
V: TRBV29-1; J: TRBJ2-4; D: .; size: .; CDR3: CSVGAVLQNIQYF; DNA: TGCAGCGTTGGAGCGGTCCTTCAAAACATTCAGTACTTC
V: TRBV28; J: TRBJ1-2; D: TRBD1; size: .; CDR3: CASRYGTGGGNGYTF; DNA: TGTGCCAGCAGGTACGGGACAGGGGGAGGCAATGGCTACACCTTC
V: TRBV7-2; J: TRBJ1-5; D: .; size: .; CDR3: CASSLGPGQPQHF; DNA: TGTGCCAGCAGCTTAGGGCCGGGTCAGCCCCAGCATTTT
V: TRBV7-9; J: TRBJ2-7; D: TRBD2; size: .; CDR3: CASSNGLAGGYEQYF; DNA: TGTGCCAGCAGCAACGGACTAGCGGGGGGCTACGAGCAGTACTTC
V: TRBV6-5; J: TRBJ1-2; D: TRBD1; size: .; CDR3: CASSAARDSVYGYTF; DNA: TGTGCCAGCAGCGCCGCTCGGGACAGTGTTTATGGCTACACCTTC
V: TRBV9; J: TRBJ2-1; D: .; size: .; CDR3: CASSVVNNEQFF; DNA: TGTGCCAGCAGCGTAGTCAACAATGAGCAGTTCTTC
V: TRBV27; J: TRBJ1-1; D: TRBD1; size: once; CDR3: CASSLTGTGGLGTEAFF; DNA: TGTGCCAGCAGTTTGACGGGGACAGGGGGCTTGGGCACTGAAGCTTTCTTT
V: TRBV10-3; J: TRBJ1-2; D: TRBD1; size: once; CDR3: CAISDVPGGPNGYTF; DNA: TGTGCCATCAGTGATGTTCCAGGGGGCCCTAATGGCTACACCTTC
V: TRBV27; J: TRBJ2-2; D: TRBD1; size: .; CDR3: CASSRRQGVPNTGELFF; DNA: TGTGCCAGCAGTCGACGTCAGGGGGTACCGAACACCGGGGAGCTGTTTTTT
V: TRBV9; J: TRBJ2-3; D: TRBD1; size: .; CDR3: CASSVSGTGSSMTDTQYF; DNA: TGTGCCAGCAGCGTATCCGGGACAGGGAGTTCTATGACAGATACGCAGTATTTT
V: TRBV28; J: TRBJ2-7; D: TRBD2; size: .; CDR3: CASSTLAGVVYEQYF; DNA: TGTGCCAGCAGTACTCTAGCGGGAGTGGTCTACGAGCAGTACTTC
V: TRBV29-1; J: TRBJ2-2; D: .; size: .; CDR3: CSVYSLGDTGELFF; DNA: TGCAGCGTATATTCGCTCGGGGACACCGGGGAGCTGTTTTTT
V: TRBV6-6; J: TRBJ2-5; D: .; size: .; CDR3: CASSPPGLLETQYF; DNA: TGTGCCAGCAGCCCTCCGGGACTCCTAGAGACCCAGTACTTC
V: TRBV18; J: TRBJ2-7; D: TRBD2; size: .; CDR3: CASSPSGGPFEQYF; DNA: TGTGCCAGCTCACCTTCGGGAGGGCCCTTCGAGCAGTACTTC
V: TRBV28; J: TRBJ2-7; D: .; size: .; CDR3: CASSPSPGSAYEQYF; DNA: TGTGCCAGCAGTCCCAGTCCGGGGTCCGCCTACGAGCAGTACTTC
V: TRBV6-1; J: TRBJ1-5; D: .; size: .; CDR3: CASSGSVKQPQHF; DNA: TGTGCCAGCAGTGGCAGCGTTAAGCAGCCCCAGCATTTT
V: TRBV27; J: TRBJ2-7; D: .; size: .; CDR3: CASSLDGSIREQYF; DNA: TGTGCCAGCAGTTTAGACGGGAGTATAAGGGAGCAGTACTTC
V: TRBV28; J: TRBJ1-1; D: .; size: .; CDR3: CAGGLVGEAFF; DNA: TGTGCAGGCGGGCTAGTTGGTGAAGCTTTCTTT
V: TRBV18; J: TRBJ2-2; D: .; size: few; CDR3: CASSPFGGAGELFF; DNA: TGTGCCAGCTCACCCTTCGGCGGAGCCGGGGAGCTGTTTTTT
V: TRBV2; J: TRBJ2-7; D: TRBD2; size: .; CDR3: CASSDGLVPYEQYF; DNA: TGTGCCAGCAGTGACGGACTAGTCCCTTACGAGCAGTACTTC
V: TRBV28; J: TRBJ1-5; D: TRBD1; size: .; CDR3: CASIGGGVQPQHF; DNA: TGTGCCAGCATAGGGGGCGGGGTTCAGCCCCAGCATTTT
V: TRBV5-1; J: TRBJ1-5; D: TRBD1; size: .; CDR3: CASSFELTGGNSNQPQHF; DNA: TGCGCCAGCAGCTTTGAATTGACAGGGGGCAATAGCAATCAGCCCCAGCATTTT
V: TRBV6-5; J: TRBJ2-7; D: TRBD1; size: .; CDR3: CASSTRTGGYYEQYF; DNA: TGTGCCAGCAGTACCCGGACAGGGGGTTACTACGAGCAGTACTTC
V: TRBV5-1; J: TRBJ2-5; D: TRBD2; size: .; CDR3: CASSLGNLGLAGDQETQYF; DNA: TGCGCCAGCAGCTTGGGAAACCTAGGACTAGCGGGAGATCAAGAGACCCAGTACTTC
V: TRBV6-1; J: TRBJ2-1; D: TRBD1; size: .; CDR3: CASSEALRAGGRYEQFF; DNA: TGTGCCAGCAGTGAAGCGCTTCGGGCAGGGGGTAGGTATGAGCAGTTCTTC
V: TRBV5-1; J: TRBJ1-3; D: TRBD1; size: .; CDR3: CASRRDRGPGNTIYF; DNA: TGCGCCAGCAGAAGGGACAGGGGGCCTGGAAACACCATATATTTT
V: TRBV5-6; J: TRBJ1-1; D: .; size: .; CDR3: CASSLRQSMNTEAFF; DNA: TGTGCCAGCAGCTTGAGACAGTCCATGAACACTGAAGCTTTCTTT
V: TRBV5-1; J: TRBJ2-7; D: .; size: .; CDR3: CASSPAPQGYEQYF; DNA: TGCGCCAGCAGCCCGGCACCGCAGGGCTACGAGCAGTACTTC
V: TRBV30; J: TRBJ2-3; D: .; size: .; CDR3: CAWSGGGFGTDTQYF; DNA: TGTGCCTGGAGTGGTGGGGGCTTTGGCACAGATACGCAGTATTTT
V: TRBV7-8; J: TRBJ2-1; D: .; size: .; CDR3: CASSLVLASYNEQFF; DNA: TGTGCCAGCAGCTTAGTCCTTGCGTCCTACAATGAGCAGTTCTTC
V: TRBV28; J: TRBJ1-1; D: .; size: .; CDR3: CASSLRGEAFF; DNA: TGTGCCAGCAGTTTAAGAGGAGAAGCTTTCTTT
V: TRBV7-8; J: TRBJ1-4; D: .; size: once; CDR3: CASNRQGNEKLFF; DNA: TGTGCCAGTAACAGGCAGGGCAATGAAAAACTGTTTTTT
V: TRBV9; J: TRBJ2-2; D: TRBD1; size: .; CDR3: CASSRFAGGFPGTGELFF; DNA: TGTGCCAGCAGCCGTTTTGCAGGGGGCTTTCCGGGCACCGGGGAGCTGTTTTTT
V: TRBV2; J: TRBJ2-3; D: TRBD2; size: .; CDR3: CASRIAGATDTQYF; DNA: TGTGCCAGCAGGATAGCGGGGGCCACAGATACGCAGTATTTT
V: TRBV6-6; J: TRBJ2-3; D: .; size: .; CDR3: CASSYQDSPDTQYF; DNA: TGTGCCAGCAGTTACCAGGACAGTCCAGATACGCAGTATTTT
V: TRBV27; J: TRBJ1-4; D: TRBD1; size: once; CDR3: CASSPWTGGEKLFF; DNA: TGTGCCAGCAGTCCGTGGACAGGGGGGGAAAAACTGTTTTTT
V: TRBV7-9; J: TRBJ2-1; D: TRBD2; size: .; CDR3: CASSFHRGTSLNNEQFF; DNA: TGTGCCAGCAGCTTCCACCGCGGGACTAGCTTAAACAATGAGCAGTTCTTC
V: TRBV11-2; J: TRBJ2-5; D: .; size: .; CDR3: CASSSSRTSIETQYF; DNA: TGTGCCAGCAGCTCGAGCCGTACTAGCATCGAGACCCAGTACTTC
V: TRBV9; J: TRBJ1-1; D: .; size: .; CDR3: CASSVDLPGMNTEAFF; DNA: TGTGCCAGCAGCGTAGATTTGCCGGGGATGAATACTGAAGCTTTCTTT
V: TRBV5-1; J: TRBJ2-3; D: .; size: .; CDR3: CASSQSYLRAWGTDTQYF; DNA: TGCGCCAGCAGCCAGTCCTATCTCAGGGCGTGGGGCACAGATACGCAGTATTTT
V: TRBV9; J: TRBJ1-4; D: .; size: .; CDR3: CASSVEGGANEKLFF; DNA: TGTGCCAGCAGCGTAGAAGGGGGTGCTAATGAAAAACTGTTTTTT
V: TRBV15; J: TRBJ2-1; D: TRBD2; size: once; CDR3: CATSRERAGGESYEQFF; DNA: TGTGCCACCAGCAGAGAACGTGCGGGAGGGGAGTCGTATGAGCAGTTCTTC
V: TRBV27; J: TRBJ1-5; D: TRBD1; size: .; CDR3: CASSPKTGNSNQPQHF; DNA: TGTGCCAGCAGTCCTAAGACAGGGAATAGCAATCAGCCCCAGCATTTT
V: TRBV5-6; J: TRBJ2-7; D: TRBD1; size: .; CDR3: CASSFGTGSYEQYF; DNA: TGTGCCAGCAGCTTCGGGACAGGGTCCTACGAGCAGTACTTC
V: TRBV6-5; J: TRBJ2-1; D: TRBD2; size: once; CDR3: CASSYSRAGDNEQFF; DNA: TGTGCCAGCAGTTACTCGAGGGCGGGGGACAATGAGCAGTTCTTC
V: TRBV5-1; J: TRBJ2-3; D: .; size: .; CDR3: CASSNQGHGTDTQYF; DNA: TGCGCCAGCAGTAACCAGGGCCATGGCACAGATACGCAGTATTTT
V: TRBV27; J: TRBJ1-2; D: .; size: .; CDR3: CASSFDRGGMFGYTF; DNA: TGTGCCAGCAGTTTTGACCGCGGGGGGATGTTTGGCTACACCTTC